This passage covers 32 T cell receptor beta chains from one sample sequenced in a study of shared clonotypes between healthy human individuals. The data were produced by immunoSEQ multiplex PCR, yet TCRdb's version contains in-frame clones alone and is incomplete. The sample has 600,000 to 800,000 clones; roughly 72% are singletons. Sequencing input: memory CD4+ T cells sorted from blood. The sample's subset: CD45RA-negative fraction. These receptors came from a young woman in good health.

This clone was observed a handful of times. The V gene is TRBV28, the J gene TRBJ1-1, with a tentative D call TRBD1 (6 bases). V was clipped by 5 bases and J by 7 bases, with 26 bases between them. This CDR3 is 17 amino acids long. The V gene's germline CDR1 is MDHEN and CDR2 SYDVKM. The CDR3 reads CASSLPYGGQLVGEAFF. CDR3 bases: TGTGCCAGCAGTCTGCCGTACGGGGGGCAGTTGGTAGGTGAAGCTTTCTTT.

The gene calls are TRBV28 and TRBJ2-7, with a tentative D call TRBD2 (6 bases). The CDR3 has 13 amino acids. V was trimmed by 7 bases and J by 0 bases, leaving 10 bases between them. The germline gives CDR1 MDHEN, CDR2 SYDVKM. The CDR3 region is CASTVGGSYEQYF. The CDR3 DNA follows: TGTGCCAGCACGGTGGGGGGCTCCTACGAGCAGTACTTC. The whole variable domain, remainder taken from reference TRBV28 and TRBJ2-7, is DVKVTQSSRYLVKRTGEKVFLECVQDMDHENMFWYRQDPGLGLRLIYFSYDVKMKEKGDIPEGYSVSREKKERFSLILESASTNQTSMYLCASTVGGSYEQYFGPGTRLTVT.

The gene calls are TRBV7-6 and TRBJ2-1; 7 bases are a match to TRBD1. V gave up 5 bases and J gave up 4 bases; unmatched junction bases: 11. The CDR3 is made up of 16 amino acids. Germline V CDR1 and CDR2: SGHVS, FNYEAQ. CDR3: CASSPGQNSVYNEQFF. DNA for the CDR3: TGTGCCAGCAGCCCGGGACAGAACTCAGTATACAATGAGCAGTTCTTC.

There are a few counts of this clone. V and J are TRBV29-1 and TRBJ1-1; D perhaps matches TRBD1 (6 bases). Trimming took off 5 bases at V and 3 bases at J, with 19 bases between the two ends. Per the germline V gene, CDR1 is SQVTM and CDR2 is ANQGSEA. The CDR3 length is 15 residues. The CDR3 sequence: CSVPENRERDTEAFF. The CDR3 DNA is TGCAGCGTTCCCGAGAACAGGGAGCGGGACACTGAAGCTTTCTTT.

The chain combines TRBV9 with TRBJ2-4, with 7 bases identical to TRBD2. The V gene's germline CDR1 is SGDLS and CDR2 YYNGEE. J was trimmed by 8 bases and V by 0 bases; bases with no gene match: 5. This CDR3 is 14 amino acids long. In nucleotides, the CDR3 is TGTGCCAGCAGCGTAGGTGGCGGGAGTGACATTCAGTACTTC. Its translation is CASSVGGGSDIQYF.

With regard to this clone: Other DNA sequences in this sample translate to the same CDR3. The J gene is TRBJ2-5, the V gene TRBV5-1; D gene ambiguous. Germline assignment: CDR1 SGHRS and CDR2 YFSETQ. Between the trimmed V and J ends, which lost 0 bases and 6 bases, there was a span of 9 bases. The CDR3 spans 13 residues. CDR3 sequence (DNA): TGCGCCAGCAGCTTGGCCGGTCAGCAGACCCAGTACTTC. Translation: CASSLAGQQTQYF.

The V and J genes are TRBV19 and TRBJ2-7, with 7 bases aligning to TRBD1. Germline CDR1 is LNHDA and CDR2 is SQIVND (reference sequence). The CDR3 loop spans 16 amino acids. V was clipped by 6 bases and J by 3 bases; unmatched bases: 14. This CDR3 reads CASSHGGDRARYEQYF. The DNA for the CDR3 is TGTGCCAGTAGCCATGGGGGTGACAGGGCCCGCTACGAGCAGTACTTC.

The rearrangement links TRBV9 to TRBJ2-3; 7 nucleotides align to TRBD1. The CDR3 is made up of 17 amino acids. Per germline, CDR1 SGDLS and CDR2 YYNGEE. V trimming: 0 bases; J trimming: 7 bases; junction bases outside the gene matches: 14. CDR3 in DNA: TGTGCCAGCAGCGTAGCCGGGACAGCCTTGAGGGATCATACGCAGTATTTT. It encodes CASSVAGTALRDHTQYF.

The chain links TRBV4-1 to TRBJ2-2; D might be TRBD2 (10 bases). This CDR3 is 19 amino acids long. Germline loops: CDR1 MGHRA, CDR2 YSYEKL. Between the trimmed V and J ends, which lost 3 bases and 7 bases, there was a span of 27 bases. The CDR3 region has the DNA TGCGCCAGCAGCCAGCCGGGACAGGGATCTAGCGGGAGAGTCGGGGAGCTGTTTTTT. Translated: CASSQPGQGSSGRVGELFF.

The rearrangement uses TRBV2 and TRBJ1-3, with 7 bases lining up with TRBD1. The V gene's germline CDR1 is SNHLY and CDR2 FYNNEI. The CDR3 is made up of 13 amino acids. V shed 6 bases and J 3 bases; nucleotides not matched to a gene: 2. The CDR3 sequence is CASRGTVGNTIYF. CDR3 bases: TGTGCCAGCAGGGGGACAGTTGGAAACACCATATATTTT.

In this sample, this clone turned up once. V and J are TRBV28 and TRBJ1-4, with no clear D. The V gene's germline CDR1 is MDHEN and CDR2 SYDVKM. The CDR3 runs 11 residues. V was trimmed by 6 bases and J by 8 bases, leaving 7 bases between them. The chain's CDR3 is CASSNREKLFF. The CDR3 DNA sequence: TGTGCCAGCAGCAATCGAGAAAAACTGTTTTTT.

CDR3 sequence (DNA): TGCGCCAGCAGTATGTGGGCGGAAAACACCGGGGAGCTGTTTTTT. Protein: CASSMWAENTGELFF. The chain uses TRBV5-1 and TRBJ2-2; D not resolved. There are 15 residues in the CDR3. Trimming took 5 bases from V and 2 from J, leaving 13 bases between them. Germline V gene sequence: CDR1 SGHRS, CDR2 YFSETQ. Looking up the rest from reference TRBV5-1 and TRBJ2-2 gives the full variable domain: KAGVTQTPRYLIKTRGQQVTLSCSPISGHRSVSWYQQTPGQGLQFLFEYFSETQRNKGNFPGRFSGRQFSNSRSEMNVSTLELGDSALYLCASSMWAENTGELFFGEGSRLTVL.

This clone was detected only a few times. The V gene is TRBV7-2, the J gene TRBJ1-1, with D perhaps matching TRBD1 (6 bases). Per germline, CDR1 SGHTA and CDR2 FQGNSA. The V end lost 5 bases, the J end lost 0 bases, and 10 bases lay between the germline ends. There are 14 residues in the CDR3. CDR3 in amino acids: CASSQTGLNTEAFF. The CDR3 DNA reads TGTGCCAGCAGCCAGACAGGACTGAACACTGAAGCTTTCTTT.

The CDR3 coding sequence is TGCGCCAGCAGCCCGGGGGATAACTATGGCTACACCTTC. Its translation is CASSPGDNYGYTF. The rearrangement joins TRBV5-1 to TRBJ1-2; TRBD1 might be the D (5 bases). V lost 4 bases, J lost 1 base, and 8 bases lay in between. This CDR3 contains 13 residues. The germline V gene encodes CDR1 SGHRS and CDR2 YFSETQ. The variable domain in full, with the rest retrieved from reference TRBV5-1 and TRBJ1-2, is KAGVTQTPRYLIKTRGQQVTLSCSPISGHRSVSWYQQTPGQGLQFLFEYFSETQRNKGNFPGRFSGRQFSNSRSEMNVSTLELGDSALYLCASSPGDNYGYTFGSGTRLTVV.

This clone came up a few times. This chain links TRBV7-2 with TRBJ2-3, with D possibly matching TRBD2 (6 bases). This CDR3 spans 16 amino acids. Trimming left V 1 base short and J 4 bases short, with 15 bases between. The germline CDR1 and CDR2 sequences are SGHTA and FQGNSA. The CDR3 nucleotides are TGTGCCAGCAGCTTAGGATTACTCGGGGGTTCAGATACGCAGTATTTT. Its protein is CASSLGLLGGSDTQYF. Using reference TRBV7-2 and TRBJ2-3 for the parts outside the CDR3, the full variable domain is GAGVSQSPSNKVTEKGKDVELRCDPISGHTALYWYRQSLGQGLEFLIYFQGNSAPDKSGLPSDRFSAERTGGSVSTLTIQRTQQEDSAVYLCASSLGLLGGSDTQYFGPGTRLTVL.

This chain connects TRBV18 to TRBJ2-6; TRBD1 aligns across 9 bases. V was pared by 0 bases and J by 1 base, with 4 bases of the junction left unmatched. This CDR3 has 18 amino acids. Germline loops: CDR1 KGHSH, CDR2 LQKENI. DNA of the CDR3: TGTGCCAGCTCACCACCGGGACAGGGTACGTCTGGGGCCAACGTCCTGACTTTC. Protein: CASSPPGQGTSGANVLTF.

This clone has only one observation. This chain uses TRBV11-2 with TRBJ2-1; D uncertain. The CDR3 runs to 15 residues. Trimming left V 5 bases short and J 0 bases short, with 11 bases between. Germline V CDR1 and CDR2: SGHAT, FQNNGV. The CDR3 loop is CASSERWSSYNEQFF. The CDR3 DNA follows: TGTGCCAGCAGCGAGAGGTGGAGCTCCTACAATGAGCAGTTCTTC.

This chain uses TRBV7-9 with TRBJ1-2, with D unclear. CDR1 SEHNR and CDR2 FQNEAQ come from the germline V gene (reference sequence). The CDR3 sequence is 14 residues long. Trimming cost V 3 bases and J 0 bases, with 8 bases left between them. CDR3 coding DNA: TGTGCCAGCAGCTTCTCTACAGCTAACTATGGCTACACCTTC. Translation: CASSFSTANYGYTF. The full variable domain, its missing parts supplied by reference TRBV7-9 and TRBJ1-2, is DTGVSQNPRHKITKRGQNVTFRCDPISEHNRLYWYRQTLGQGPEFLTYFQNEAQLEKSRLLSDRFSAERPKGSFSTLEIQRTEQGDSAMYLCASSFSTANYGYTFGSGTRLTVV.

The chain recombines TRBV18 with TRBJ2-4; TRBD1 matches at 11 bases. The CDR3 sequence is 14 residues long. J gave up 9 bases and V 2 bases, and 3 bases lay outside the gene matches. From germline, CDR1 is KGHSH and CDR2 LQKENI. In DNA form, the CDR3 reads TGTGCCAGCTCACCAGGACAGGGGGCCGTCATTCAGTACTTC. Translating gives CASSPGQGAVIQYF.

This chain links TRBV5-1 with TRBJ2-2; weak D call: TRBD2 (6 bases). Between the trimmed V and J ends, which lost 0 bases and 1 base, there was a span of 7 bases. The CDR3 extends over 15 amino acids. The germline CDR1 and CDR2 sequences are SGHRS and YFSETQ. The CDR3: CASSLDSGNTGELFF. The CDR3 DNA reads TGCGCCAGCAGCTTGGATAGCGGGAACACCGGGGAGCTGTTTTTT. Full variable domain (rest looked up from reference TRBV5-1 and TRBJ2-2): KAGVTQTPRYLIKTRGQQVTLSCSPISGHRSVSWYQQTPGQGLQFLFEYFSETQRNKGNFPGRFSGRQFSNSRSEMNVSTLELGDSALYLCASSLDSGNTGELFFGEGSRLTVL.

This sequence joins TRBV19 and TRBJ2-5; tentative D call: TRBD2 (5 bases). V gave up 5 bases and J gave up 13 bases, with 20 bases separating them. The germline V gene encodes CDR1 LNHDA and CDR2 SQIVND (reference sequence). This CDR3 spans 13 amino acids. The CDR3 DNA reads as TGTGCCAGTAGTCCCTCCGGGAACCCCGCGTTGTACTTC. Encoded protein: CASSPSGNPALYF.

As for this clone: Since the CDR3 does not end with the conserved phenylalanine or tryptophan, this likely comes from a read error. The DNA is omitted, as the CDR3 cannot be located on it reliably, and the CDR3 follows TCRdb's listing. V usage is TRBV25-1 and J usage is TRBJ2-7; the DNA was not compared with TRBD1, the D call given in the table. The V gene's germline CDR1 is MGHDK and CDR2 SYGVNS. The CDR3 spans 9 residues, counting both ends. The CDR3 reads CASTGTWAP.

This rearrangement joins TRBV7-2 to TRBJ2-2; TRBD2 matches 9 bases. Per germline, CDR1 SGHTA and CDR2 FQGNSA. Trimming removed 5 bases from V and 5 bases from J; junction bases left unmatched: 6. This CDR3 is 15 amino acids long. CDR3 nucleotide sequence: TGTGCCAGCAGCCTTAGCGGGAGCTGGACCGGGGAGCTGTTTTTT. It codes for CASSLSGSWTGELFF.

The chain uses TRBV5-6 and TRBJ2-3; 8 bases line up with TRBD1. In germline, CDR1 is SGHDT, CDR2 YYEEEE. This CDR3 spans 16 amino acids. After removal of 0 bases from V and 1 base from J, the junction contained 4 bases not matched to a gene. The CDR3: CASSLDLDRGTDTQYF. The CDR3 nucleotides read TGTGCCAGCAGCTTGGACCTGGACAGGGGCACAGATACGCAGTATTTT.

The CDR3 DNA reads as TGTGCCAGCAGCCTGGACAGGGGAAGTGGAAACACTGAAGCTTTCTTT. Encoded protein: CASSLDRGSGNTEAFF. This chain links TRBV28 with TRBJ1-1; 9 bases align to TRBD1. V lost 6 bases and J lost 2; bases outside the gene matches: 10. The length of the CDR3 is 16 residues. Germline CDR1 is MDHEN and CDR2 is SYDVKM.

The chain couples TRBV7-6 to TRBJ2-1; 10 bases fit TRBD2. CDR3 length equals 15 residues. The germline CDR1 and CDR2 sequences are SGHVS and FNYEAQ. V trimming: 4 bases; J trimming: 2 bases; junction bases outside the gene matches: 2. DNA for the CDR3: TGTGCCAGCAGCTCACTAGCGGGAACCTACAATGAGCAGTTCTTC. This gives the protein CASSSLAGTYNEQFF.

This clone was found a few times. This chain links TRBV5-5 with TRBJ1-4, with TRBD1 matching 10 bases. Looked up from germline, CDR1 is SGHKS and CDR2 is YYEKEE (reference sequence). V dropped 0 bases and J dropped 6; count of bases not matched to a gene: 14. The length of the CDR3 is 19 residues. The CDR3 DNA follows: TGTGCCAGCAGCTTGGCCCCGGGACAGGGGTTTATCGTAGATGAAAAACTGTTTTTT. This encodes CASSLAPGQGFIVDEKLFF.

The gene calls are TRBV28 and TRBJ1-4; TRBD1 matches 12 bases. V lost 5 bases and J lost 4; bases outside the gene matches: 5. CDR1 MDHEN and CDR2 SYDVKM come from the germline V gene. There are 16 residues in the CDR3. CDR3 residues: CASSGDRGQVNEKLFF. The CDR3 coding sequence is TGTGCCAGCAGTGGGGACAGGGGGCAGGTTAATGAAAAACTGTTTTTT.

This clone was recorded only once. The chain links TRBV2 to TRBJ2-1, with 10 bases lining up with TRBD2. Germline lookup yields CDR1 SNHLY and CDR2 FYNNEI. This CDR3 spans 16 amino acids. The V and J ends lost 6 bases and 4 bases, in that order; junction bases with no gene match: 9. DNA for the CDR3: TGTGCCAGCAGACCGACTAGCGGGTCTAAATACAATGAGCAGTTCTTC. It specifies CASRPTSGSKYNEQFF.

The chain is built from TRBV15 and TRBJ2-2; D is perhaps TRBD2 (6 bases). The CDR3 runs to 16 residues. Per the germline V gene, CDR1 is LNHNV and CDR2 is YYDKDF (reference sequence). V shed 0 bases and J shed 6 bases, with 14 bases lying between them. In DNA, the CDR3 is TGTGCCACCAGCAGAGATCTAGCGTCCGTGGCCGGGGAGCTGTTTTTT. This translates into CATSRDLASVAGELFF.

This chain joins TRBV30 and TRBJ1-1; a weak D match, TRBD1 (6 bases). Trimming took 4 bases from V and 1 from J, leaving 13 bases between them. Germline V gene data show CDR1 as GTSNPN and CDR2 as SVGIG (reference sequence). The CDR3 consists of 14 residues. CDR3 coding DNA: TGTGCCTGGACCCTGGGACACGAGAACACTGAAGCTTTCTTT. It yields the protein CAWTLGHENTEAFF.

This chain connects TRBV19 to TRBJ2-3, with D possibly called TRBD1 or TRBD2 (6 bases each). Germline V CDR1 and CDR2: LNHDA, SQIVND (reference sequence). The CDR3 is made up of 14 amino acids. The V end lost 7 bases, the J end lost 2 bases, and 13 bases lay between the germline ends. CDR3 in DNA: TGTGCCAGTAAGGAGAGGGGGGCCACAGATACGCAGTATTTT. Encoded protein: CASKERGATDTQYF. Full variable domain (missing parts from reference TRBV19 and TRBJ2-3): DGGITQSPKYLFRKEGQNVTLSCEQNLNHDAMYWYRQDPGQGLRLIYYSQIVNDFQKGDIAEGYSVSREKKESFPLTVTSAQKNPTAFYLCASKERGATDTQYFGPGTRLTVL.